What follows are 24 T cell receptor beta chains derived from one specimen sequenced in a study of cytomegalovirus exposure and HLA in healthy donors. PCR was performed using 60 Vbeta and 13 Jbeta primers. Using immunoSEQ multiplex PCR, the repertoire was profiled, and TCRdb retains in-frame clones only, with some absent. Altogether fewer than 150,000 clones are present, around 72% being singletons, with the ten largest covering 13% to 15%. Sequencing input: PBMCs. All receptors derive from a human donor in good health.

The rearrangement links TRBV9 to TRBJ1-1; TRBD1 matches 8 bases. Germline-derived CDR1 and CDR2 are SGDLS and YYNGEE. The CDR3 spans 15 residues. V trimming: 1 base; J trimming: 4 bases; junction bases outside the gene matches: 6. CDR3 DNA: TGTGCCAGCAGCGTACAGGGGGCGAGATCCACTGAAGCTTTCTTT. Protein product: CASSVQGARSTEAFF.

J is TRBJ1-1 and V is TRBV11-2, with D unclear. The V end lost 2 bases, the J end lost 7 bases, and 17 bases lay between the germline ends. The V gene's germline CDR1 is SGHAT and CDR2 FQNNGV. This CDR3 spans 15 amino acids. In DNA, the CDR3 is TGTGCCAGCAGCTTAATAGGTCAGGAACCGTATGAAGCTTTCTTT. Translation gives CASSLIGQEPYEAFF.

This sequence joins TRBV7-3 and TRBJ2-3, with 14 bases that match TRBD2. Germline V gene data show CDR1 as SGHTA and CDR2 as FQGTGA. The CDR3 consists of 17 residues. J gave up 4 bases and V 5 bases, and 8 bases lay outside the gene matches. The CDR3 reads CASSVGLAGVDADTQYF. The CDR3 DNA reads TGTGCCAGCAGCGTGGGACTAGCGGGGGTTGATGCAGATACGCAGTATTTT.

This clone was seen more than once but under ten times. The CDR3 DNA reads TGTGCCAGCACCATATCTCAGGGAGATACGCAGTATTTT. Encoded protein: CASTISQGDTQYF. The rearrangement joins TRBV2 to TRBJ2-3; a possible D gene is TRBD1 (5 bases). There are 13 residues in the CDR3. Germline V CDR1 and CDR2: SNHLY, FYNNEI. V lost 7 bases and J lost 5, with 13 bases in between.

This clone was recorded only once. The chain joins TRBV10-3 to TRBJ2-1; 13 bases match TRBD2. Looked up from germline, CDR1 is ENHRY and CDR2 is SYGVKD. The junction had 10 bases not matched to a gene; V was cut back by 7 bases and J by 10 bases. CDR3 length equals 15 residues. CDR3 in amino acids: CAITATSGGAEEQFF. The CDR3 DNA reads as TGTGCCATCACGGCAACTAGCGGGGGGGCAGAGGAGCAGTTCTTC.

This clone was seen a single time. This chain uses TRBV5-1 with TRBJ2-7, with D perhaps TRBD1 (5 bases). Per germline, CDR1 SGHRS and CDR2 YFSETQ. Trimming cost V 4 bases and J 2 bases, with 16 bases left between them. The CDR3 contains 15 residues. CDR3 protein: CASSLGASDTYEQYF. The CDR3 region has the DNA TGCGCCAGCAGCCTAGGGGCGAGTGACACCTACGAGCAGTACTTC.

Comments on this clone: The junction does not match germline at one end; this may be a read error. The chain joins TRBV5-1 to TRBJ2-1, with TRBD2 matching 10 bases. This CDR3 spans 11 amino acids. CDR1 and CDR2 (germline): SGHRS, YFSETQ. This CDR3 reads CASRSGRAWLF. The CDR3 bases are TGCGCCAGTAGGAGCGGGAGGGCCTGGCTCTTC.

This chain connects TRBV5-6 to TRBJ2-1; 7 nucleotides agree with TRBD1. The germline V gene has CDR1 SGHDT and CDR2 YYEEEE. With V trimmed by 2 bases and J by 15 bases, 17 bases remained unmatched. The CDR3 has 15 amino acids. CDR3 DNA: TGTGCCAGCAGCTTAAAAGGGGTCCCAGGGGGTGCGGGGTTCTTC. Translating it yields CASSLKGVPGGAGFF.

This clone has just one count. The V and J genes are TRBV18 and TRBJ2-3; perhaps TRBD2 as D (5 bases). CDR1 and CDR2 from the germline V gene are KGHSH and LQKENI. The CDR3 is made up of 15 amino acids. V was clipped by 1 base and J by 2 bases, with 10 bases between them. The CDR3 coding sequence is TGTGCCAGCTCACCACGCCGGGGATACACAGATACGCAGTATTTT. This encodes CASSPRRGYTDTQYF.

The V call is TRBV6-1, the J call TRBJ1-2; a weak D match, TRBD1 (6 bases). V lost 1 base and J 7 bases, leaving 13 bases between the germline ends. This CDR3 is built from 14 residues. CDR1 and CDR2 (germline): MNHNS, SASEGT. The CDR3 DNA sequence: TGTGCCAGCAGTGAAGTGACAGGCTCCTGTGGCTACACCTTC. This gives the protein CASSEVTGSCGYTF.

J is TRBJ2-1 and V is TRBV11-3, with D unclear. This CDR3 region has 12 residues. The V gene's germline CDR1 is SGHNT and CDR2 YENEEA. V was shortened by 0 bases and J by 10 bases, with 7 bases between the two germline ends. The CDR3 DNA is TGTGCCAGCAGCTTAGAGACCAGGGAGCAGTTCTTC. Translating gives CASSLETREQFF.

The V gene is TRBV6-5, the J gene TRBJ1-2; perhaps TRBD1 as D (6 bases). The V end was cut by 6 bases, the J end by 7 bases, with 9 bases between. From germline, CDR1 is MNHEY and CDR2 SVGAGI. The CDR3 loop spans 11 amino acids. In nucleotides, the CDR3 is TGTGCCAGCAGGAACAGGGCTGGCTACACCTTC. Translating it yields CASRNRAGYTF.

This rearrangement joins TRBV2 to TRBJ2-3; maybe TRBD2 (6 bases). Deletions cut 6 bases from V and 0 bases from J, with 13 bases between. The germline CDR1 and CDR2 sequences are SNHLY and FYNNEI. The CDR3 is 15 amino acids. CDR3: CASSLTRTSTDTQYF. The CDR3 nucleotides read TGTGCCAGCAGCCTGACTAGAACTAGCACAGATACGCAGTATTTT.

The chain uses TRBV7-9 and TRBJ2-3; 11 bases line up with TRBD1. CDR1 and CDR2 (germline): SEHNR, FQNEAQ (reference sequence). CDR3 length: 14 residues. After removal of 5 bases from V and 5 bases from J, the junction contained 3 bases not matched to a gene. CDR3 sequence reads: CASSQGTGGDTQYF. CDR3 nucleotides: TGTGCCAGCAGCCAAGGGACAGGGGGAGATACGCAGTATTTT.

The rearrangement uses TRBV19 and TRBJ1-2; D unresolved. The CDR3 extends over 12 amino acids. Trimming removed 10 bases at V and 2 bases at J, with 11 bases between. CDR1 is LNHDA and CDR2 is SQIVND in the germline V gene (reference sequence). The CDR3 loop reads CATGGMNYGYTF. The DNA for the CDR3 is TGTGCCACCGGAGGGATGAACTATGGCTACACCTTC.

DNA for the CDR3: TGCAGCGTTGGCGGGAGGGCCGGGTACACCGGGGAGCTGTTTTTT. Translating gives CSVGGRAGYTGELFF. The rearrangement uses TRBV29-1 and TRBJ2-2, with 9 nucleotides matching TRBD2. Unmatched junction bases numbered 6, after V lost 4 bases and J lost 3 bases. In germline, CDR1 is SQVTM, CDR2 ANQGSEA. CDR3 length equals 15 residues.

The CDR3 reads CASSGGKTTDTQYF. The DNA for the CDR3 is TGTGCCAGCAGCGGGGGGAAAACTACAGATACGCAGTATTTT. This chain joins TRBV2 and TRBJ2-3, with 7 bases aligning to TRBD2. Germline V CDR1 and CDR2: SNHLY, FYNNEI. CDR3 length: 14 amino acids. The ends lost 6 bases at V and 3 bases at J; junction bases unmatched: 6.

This clone was counted only a few times. The rearrangement links TRBV29-1 to TRBJ2-7; TRBD2 matches at 10 bases. V was pared by 5 bases and J by 2 bases, with 6 bases of the junction left unmatched. The CDR3 contains 14 residues. The germline CDR1 and CDR2 sequences are SQVTM and ANQGSEA. CDR3 nucleotide sequence: TGCAGCGTTAGTCCTAGCGGGAGTCCCTACGAGCAGTACTTC. The encoded protein is CSVSPSGSPYEQYF.

The gene calls are TRBV5-1 and TRBJ1-2; D is undetermined. In germline, CDR1 is SGHRS, CDR2 YFSETQ. Trimming removed 4 bases from V and 2 bases from J, with 15 bases in between. The CDR3 length is 15 residues. In DNA form, the CDR3 reads TGCGCCAGCAGCGGGTACCTCGGAGACAACTATGGCTACACCTTC. Translating it yields CASSGYLGDNYGYTF.

This clone was counted a few times. J is TRBJ2-5 and V is TRBV2; 13 bases map to TRBD2. From germline, CDR1 is SNHLY and CDR2 FYNNEI. Unmatched junction bases numbered 6, after V lost 5 bases and J lost 3 bases. The length of the CDR3 is 16 residues. The CDR3 coding sequence is TGTGCCAGCAGTCGACTAGCGGGGGGCCCGAAAGAGACCCAGTACTTC. This sequence encodes CASSRLAGGPKETQYF. Full variable domain (remainder filled in from reference TRBV2 and TRBJ2-5): EPEVTQTPSHQVTQMGQEVILRCVPISNHLYFYWYRQILGQKVEFLVSFYNNEISEKSEIFDDQFSVERPDGSNFTLKIRSTKLEDSAMYFCASSRLAGGPKETQYFGPGTRLLVL.

This clone was seen more than once but under ten times. The chain links TRBV15 to TRBJ2-1, with D maybe TRBD2 (6 bases). V lost 1 base to trimming and J lost 8 bases, with 12 bases between them. In germline, CDR1 is LNHNV, CDR2 YYDKDF (reference sequence). This CDR3 contains 14 residues. CDR3 DNA sequence: TGTGCCACCAGCAGAGGGAGGGCCACGGATGAGCAGTTCTTC. This gives the protein CATSRGRATDEQFF.

J is TRBJ1-5 and V is TRBV11-1; D is uncertain. The CDR3 extends over 14 amino acids. CDR1 SGHAT and CDR2 FQDESV come from the germline V gene (reference sequence). V shed 1 base and J shed 3 bases, with 7 bases lying between them. In nucleotides, the CDR3 is TGTGCCAGCAGCTTAGGGCCGAACAATCAGCCCCAGCATTTT. It specifies CASSLGPNNQPQHF.

The chain uses TRBV7-3 and TRBJ2-1; 8 bases fit TRBD2. This CDR3 spans 13 amino acids. The J segment lost 8 bases and the V segment lost 5 bases, leaving 5 bases of the junction unmatched. The germline V gene has CDR1 SGHTA and CDR2 FQGTGA. CDR3 bases: TGTGCCAGCAGCCTCCGGGGGGGGTATGAGCAGTTCTTC. It specifies CASSLRGGYEQFF.

This clone showed up just a few times. The chain carries TRBV7-9 and TRBJ2-5, with TRBD2 identical over 11 bases. The J call may be incorrect, as the DNA end agrees better with TRBJ2-7. CDR3 length: 16 residues. CDR1 is SEHNR, CDR2 FQNEAQ, per germline (reference sequence). The CDR3 coding sequence is TGTGCCAGCAGCTTGGCCGGGACTAGCGGACTGTACGAGCAGTACTTC. Translating it yields CASSLAGTSGLYEQYF.